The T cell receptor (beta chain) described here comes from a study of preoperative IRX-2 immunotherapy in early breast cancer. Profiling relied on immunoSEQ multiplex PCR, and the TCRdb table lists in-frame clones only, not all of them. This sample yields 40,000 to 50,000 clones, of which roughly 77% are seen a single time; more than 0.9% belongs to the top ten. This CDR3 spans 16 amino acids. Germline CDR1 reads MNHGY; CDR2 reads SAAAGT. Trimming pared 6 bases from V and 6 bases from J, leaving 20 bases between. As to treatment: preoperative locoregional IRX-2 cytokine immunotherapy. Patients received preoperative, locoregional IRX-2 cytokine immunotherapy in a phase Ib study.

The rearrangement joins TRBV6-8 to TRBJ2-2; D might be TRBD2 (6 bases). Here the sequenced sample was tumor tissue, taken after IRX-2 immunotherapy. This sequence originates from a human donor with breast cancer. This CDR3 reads CASSPLGGTGAGELFF. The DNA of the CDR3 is TGTGCCAGCAGCCCCCTTGGCGGGACGGGGGCCGGGGAGCTGTTTTTT.